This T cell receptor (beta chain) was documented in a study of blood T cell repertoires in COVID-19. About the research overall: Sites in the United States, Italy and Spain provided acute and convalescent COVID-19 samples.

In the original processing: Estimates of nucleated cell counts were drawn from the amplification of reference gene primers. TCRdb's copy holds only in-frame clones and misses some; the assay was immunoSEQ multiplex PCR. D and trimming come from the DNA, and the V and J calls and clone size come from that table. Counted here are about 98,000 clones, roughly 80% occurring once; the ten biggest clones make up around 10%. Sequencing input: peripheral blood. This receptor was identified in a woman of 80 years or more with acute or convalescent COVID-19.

The CDR3 DNA reads as TGTGCCTGGAGTGTTGCCCAGGGGGCCGGCACCATATATTTT. Translated, it gives CAWSVAQGAGTIYF. The chain combines TRBV30 with TRBJ1-3; the match to TRBD1 covers 8 bases. The V and J ends lost 0 bases and 9 bases, in that order; junction bases with no gene match: 7. Germline V gene lookup returns CDR1 GTSNPN and CDR2 SVGIG (reference sequence). This CDR3 has 14 amino acids. The full variable domain, completed using reference TRBV30 and TRBJ1-3, is SQTIHQWPATLVQPVGSPLSLECTVEGTSNPNLYWYRQAAGRGLQLLFYSVGIGQISSEVPQNLSASRPQDRQFILSSKKLLLSDSGFYLCAWSVAQGAGTIYFGEGSWLTVV.